Listed here are 2 T cell receptor beta chains from one sample, sequenced in a study of beta chain features in type 1 diabetes. The sequenced template was cDNA made from the entire isolated RNA. Generated by immunoSEQ multiplex PCR, the TCRdb table keeps only in-frame clones and is missing some. The data hold about 260,000 clones, with roughly 24% observed a single time. No antigen is known for these receptors. Study conclusions and caveats: Patients with Type 1 diabetes showed moderately but significantly shorter TCRB CDR3s in all four CD4+ subsets.

The sample was naive CD4+ T cells from blood. Receptors originate from a woman in her 30s with type 1 diabetes.

The chain recombines TRBV4-2 with TRBJ2-7; D not resolved. The V end lost 0 bases, the J end lost 3 bases, and 3 bases lay between the germline ends. Germline-derived CDR1 and CDR2 are LGHNA and YNFKEQ. The CDR3 totals 12 residues. The CDR3 DNA follows: TGTGCCAGCAGCCAAGATAACTACGAGCAGTACTTC. Protein product: CASSQDNYEQYF.

The genes are TRBV5-4 and TRBJ2-1; TRBD2 agrees at 9 bases. CDR1 and CDR2 (germline): SGHNT, YYREEE (reference sequence). The CDR3 extends over 15 amino acids. V lost 0 bases to trimming and J lost 8 bases; unmatched junction nucleotides: 6. The CDR3 region is CASSLDSGGIYEQFF. Here the CDR3 DNA reads TGTGCCAGCAGCTTGGACAGCGGGGGGATATATGAGCAGTTCTTC.